The clone carrying this T cell receptor beta chain was picked up one time. The antigen is not known. Amplification targeted TCR beta CDR3 regions from RNA transcripts. The TCR CDR3 first-round RT-PCR relied on the HTBI primer set. TCRdb ran MiXCR on the multiplex PCR reads and lists one entry per CDR3 protein. The sample lists approximately 620,000 distinct CDR3 sequences, more than 15% occurring once. Cells are PBMCs isolated from more than 8.5 ml of fresh blood. The data were obtained in a study of T cells in Graves' hyperthyroidism and ophthalmopathy. The CDR3 is made up of 15 amino acids. V dropped 5 bases and J dropped 0 bases, with 11 bases sitting between them. The germline gives CDR1 MDHEN, CDR2 SYDVKM. Study conclusions and caveats: Blood also held most thyroid clonotypes expanded beyond 0.001.

This sequence originates from a woman aged 40 to 50 with Graves' ophthalmopathy. The V gene is TRBV28, the J gene TRBJ1-3; D not certain. The sample comprised blood. The DNA of the CDR3 is TGTGCCAGCAGTCCGATCCCAGACTCTGGAAACACCATATATTTT. This codes for CASSPIPDSGNTIYF.